This is a list of T cell receptor beta chains from one sample in a study of OX40 agonist ivuxolimab in advanced cancers. The repertoire was sequenced with immunoSEQ multiplex PCR; TCRdb's copy has only in-frame clones and lacks some. The repertoire has approximately 41,000 clones, approximately 80% of them found once; the top ten carry 2.5% to 3%. This specimen was CD4+ or CD8+ T cells sorted from blood, taken in a trial of the OX40 agonist ivuxolimab. The receptors originated from an adult with an advanced solid tumor such as melanoma, head and neck, liver or kidney cancer. Each CDR3 is given with its conserved first and last residue. The D gene is left open where the match is weak. Size is omitted from some rows. Given values are once, few, many or a class for expanded clones.

TRBV10-2	TRBJ2-5	TRBD2	few	TGCGCCAGCAGTACCCCTCGGGGGGGGAACAGGGAGACCCAGTACTTC	CASSTPRGGNRETQYF
TRBV5-1	TRBJ2-3	TRBD2	.	TGCGCCAGCAGCTTCCCACTAGCGGCTCGGGGAGATACGCAGTATTTT	CASSFPLAARGDTQYF
TRBV5-1	TRBJ2-4	.	.	TGCGCCAGCAGCTTTCTGTACTTC	CASSFLYF
TRBV18	TRBJ2-3	.	once	TGTGCCAGCTCACCGGGGGATACGCAGTATTTT	CASSPGDTQYF
TRBV14	TRBJ1-2	.	.	TGTGCCAGCAGCCAAGATGGGCCCGGTTGGAGTACCCCCACCTATGGCTACACCTTC	CASSQDGPGWSTPTYGYTF
TRBV6-5	TRBJ2-4	.	.	TGTGCCAGCAGTTACATGGGGGTTGGGGCCAAAAACATTCAGTACTTC	CASSYMGVGAKNIQYF
TRBV19	TRBJ1-5	TRBD1	.	TGTGCCAGTAGTATAGAACAGGGGTATCAGCCCCAGCATTTT	CASSIEQGYQPQHF
TRBV4-1	TRBJ2-7	.	.	TGCGCCAGCAGCCACGGGCCCGCGGGGGAGCAGTACTTC	CASSHGPAGEQYF
TRBV25-1	TRBJ1-1	.	.	TGTGCCAGCAGTGAAAGTAAGTTAGGGCAGGGAACGACAGGAGCTTTCTTT	CASSESKLGQGTTGAFF
TRBV28	TRBJ2-3	.	.	TGTGCCAGCAGCTCTCATGGGACTGGCACAGATACGCAGTATTTT	CASSSHGTGTDTQYF
TRBV7-3	TRBJ2-2	.	.	TGTGCCAGCAGCCTCCTGGTCTACGGGGAGCTGTTTTTT	CASSLLVYGELFF
TRBV4-1	TRBJ1-5	.	.	TGCGCCAGCAGCCAAGATACACAGGCCCTATACTCCAATCAGCCCCAGCATTTT	CASSQDTQALYSNQPQHF
TRBV28	TRBJ2-5	.	once	TGTGCCAGCAGTTTATGGCCCCTTGGGGGGGGCGCCGGGGAGACCCAGTACTTC	CASSLWPLGGGAGETQYF
TRBV30	TRBJ2-1	.	.	TGTGCCGAGGGGGGGAACTACAATGAGCAGTTCTTC	CAEGGNYNEQFF
TRBV28	TRBJ2-7	TRBD1	once	TGTGCCAGCAGTTTAGTGGGACGCAGGGACAGTGTGGCCTACGAGCAGTACTTC	CASSLVGRRDSVAYEQYF
TRBV2	TRBJ1-2	.	.	TGTGCCAGTCCCCTTGGTCCTGATAGCTCTTATGGCTACACCTTC	CASPLGPDSSYGYTF
TRBV28	TRBJ2-7	TRBD2	.	TGTGCCAGCAGTTCCGCGGGAGAAGGGTACGAGCAGTACTTC	CASSSAGEGYEQYF
TRBV28	TRBJ2-1	TRBD2	.	TGTGCCAGCAGTCCGAGAGGACTAGCGGGAGGGTTGGGTGAGCAGTTCTTC	CASSPRGLAGGLGEQFF
TRBV18	TRBJ2-1	TRBD2	.	TGTGCCAGCTCACTTACTAGCGGGAGCGACAATGAGCAGTTCTTC	CASSLTSGSDNEQFF
TRBV6-5	TRBJ1-4	.	.	TGTGCCAGCAGTCCCCGGCAGGTCGAAAAACTGTTTTTT	CASSPRQVEKLFF
TRBV4-1	TRBJ1-4	.	.	TGCGCCAGCAGCCGCTCAAGGGCCGCAACTAATGAAAAACTGTTTTTT	CASSRSRAATNEKLFF
TRBV4-2	TRBJ2-3	.	.	TGTGCCAGCAGCCAAGATGGCACAGATACGCAGTATTTT	CASSQDGTDTQYF
TRBV9	TRBJ2-3	.	few	TGTGCCAGCAGGGCCGATGAAGATACGCAGTATTTT	CASRADEDTQYF
TRBV11-3	TRBJ2-2	.	.	TGTGCCAGCAGCCTCGGACGCTTCACCGGGGAGCTGTTTTTT	CASSLGRFTGELFF
TRBV5-1	TRBJ2-5	TRBD2	.	TGCGCCAGCAGCTTTTTCGGGGGGGAGACCCAGTACTTC	CASSFFGGETQYF
TRBV10-3	TRBJ2-5	TRBD1	.	TGTGCCATCAGTGAAGACAGGGTTCAAGAGACCCAGTACTTC	CAISEDRVQETQYF
TRBV7-9	TRBJ1-5	.	.	TGTGCCAGCAGCTTAGAGGGTTTCAATCAGCCCCAGCATTTT	CASSLEGFNQPQHF
TRBV27	TRBJ2-1	TRBD2	.	TGTGCCAGCAGTTTAGAAGGGACTAGCGGGAGTGAGCAGTTCTTC	CASSLEGTSGSEQFF
TRBV28	TRBJ2-1	TRBD1	.	TGTGCCAGCAGTCCCGGGACAGGGGGCTCCCGCTCCTACAATGAGCAGTTCTTC	CASSPGTGGSRSYNEQFF
TRBV18	TRBJ1-4	.	.	TGTGCCAGTTCTGGCGGGTCCGGTAGGAATGAAAAACTGTTTTTT	CASSGGSGRNEKLFF
TRBV28	TRBJ1-5	.	.	TGTGCCAGCAGTACCCGCGGCGGGGGGGCCAATCAGCCCCAGCATTTT	CASSTRGGGANQPQHF
TRBV9	TRBJ1-2	TRBD1	.	TGTGCCAGCAGCGTAGGCGGGCCAGGGGGCGACTTCTACACCTTC	CASSVGGPGGDFYTF
TRBV7-9	TRBJ2-5	.	.	TGTGCCAGCAGTCCCAGTGCGGGGTCGGAGACCCAGTACTTC	CASSPSAGSETQYF
TRBV9	TRBJ2-1	TRBD2	.	TGTGCCAGCAGCGTGACTAGCGGGATTTCGGATGAGCAGTTCTTC	CASSVTSGISDEQFF
TRBV12-5	TRBJ2-3	.	once	TGTGCTAGTGGTTTGGTGCGGCGGAGCACAGATACGCAGTATTTT	CASGLVRRSTDTQYF
TRBV19	TRBJ2-7	TRBD1	.	TGTGCCAGTAGTATGGGCCAGGGGGCTGGAGAGCAGTACTTC	CASSMGQGAGEQYF
TRBV7-9	TRBJ1-1	.	.	TGTGCCAGCAGCTCAGAGGGAGCCCGAGGTTTCTTT	CASSSEGARGFF
TRBV5-1	TRBJ1-3	.	.	TGCGCCAGCAGCCCGGCGGCGGAGACTGGAAACACCATATATTTT	CASSPAAETGNTIYF
TRBV28	TRBJ2-1	.	.	TGTGCCAGCAGTTGGGCCCAGAGTGGGCAGTTCTTC	CASSWAQSGQFF
TRBV7-9	TRBJ2-3	.	.	TGTGCCAGCAGGGAGTTGGGGGGAGTAACCGCAGATACGCAGTATTTT	CASRELGGVTADTQYF
TRBV29-1	TRBJ2-2	.	.	TGCAGCGCTGACCCGAAAAACACCGGGGAGCTGTTTTTT	CSADPKNTGELFF
TRBV18	TRBJ2-2	.	once	TGTGCCAGCTCACCACTTTCCAGGGGGAACACCGGGGAGCTGTTTTTT	CASSPLSRGNTGELFF
TRBV27	TRBJ2-7	.	few	TGTGCCAGCAGTTTTGGGGCCCGACTAGTCTACGAGCAGTACTTC	CASSFGARLVYEQYF
TRBV21-1	TRBJ2-5	.	.	TGTGCCAGCAGCCTCAAAGGGTCGACAGGGGAAGAGACCCAGTACTTC	CASSLKGSTGEETQYF
TRBV28	TRBJ1-2	.	.	TGTGCCAGCACTGGACAGACCTATGGCTACACCTTC	CASTGQTYGYTF
TRBV28	TRBJ2-7	.	.	TGTGCCAGCAGTTTAACCTTATCTACCGGGACTCTTACCTACGAGCAGTACTTC	CASSLTLSTGTLTYEQYF
TRBV5-1	TRBJ2-3	.	.	TGCGCCAGCAGCTTGGTAGAGAAAGATACGCAGTATTTT	CASSLVEKDTQYF